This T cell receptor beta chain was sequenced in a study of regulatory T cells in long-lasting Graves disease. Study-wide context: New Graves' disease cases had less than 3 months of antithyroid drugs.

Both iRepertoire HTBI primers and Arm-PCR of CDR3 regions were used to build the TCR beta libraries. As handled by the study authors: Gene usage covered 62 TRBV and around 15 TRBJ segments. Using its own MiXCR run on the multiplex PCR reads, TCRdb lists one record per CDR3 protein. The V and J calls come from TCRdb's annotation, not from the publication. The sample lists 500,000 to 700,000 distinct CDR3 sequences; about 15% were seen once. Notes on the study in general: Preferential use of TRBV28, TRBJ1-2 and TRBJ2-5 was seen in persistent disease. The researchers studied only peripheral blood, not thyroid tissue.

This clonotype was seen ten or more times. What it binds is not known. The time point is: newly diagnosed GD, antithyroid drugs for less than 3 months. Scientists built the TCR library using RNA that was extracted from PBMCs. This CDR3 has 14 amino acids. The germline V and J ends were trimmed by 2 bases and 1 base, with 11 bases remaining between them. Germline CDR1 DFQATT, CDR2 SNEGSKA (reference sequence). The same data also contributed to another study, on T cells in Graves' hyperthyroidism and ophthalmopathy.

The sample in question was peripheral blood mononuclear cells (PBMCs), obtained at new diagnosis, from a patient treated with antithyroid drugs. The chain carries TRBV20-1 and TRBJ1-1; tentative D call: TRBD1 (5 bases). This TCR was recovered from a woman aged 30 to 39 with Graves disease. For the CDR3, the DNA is TGCAGTGCTAGAAGGGGTGGGCAGAACACTGAAGCTTTCTTT. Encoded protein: CSARRGGQNTEAFF.